This T cell receptor (beta chain) was profiled in a study of T cell changes during pregnancy in multiple sclerosis. Sequencing was performed with immunoSEQ multiplex PCR; in TCRdb, only in-frame clones are kept and a portion is missing. The top ten clones hold 1.4% to 1.5% of a sample with about 43,000 clones, about nine tenths of them seen once. This clone was detected only once. The CDR3 contains 11 residues. Between the trimmed V and J ends, which lost 6 bases and 4 bases, there was a span of 9 bases. The germline V gene has CDR1 DFQATT and CDR2 SNEGSKA (reference sequence). The V and J genes are TRBV20-1 and TRBJ1-1; D is undetermined. The clonotype comes from a female donor with multiple sclerosis, enrolled in a pregnancy study. Sequencing input: PBMCs (not recorded whether the cells were cultured). CDR3 region: CSARILTEAFF. CDR3 bases: TGCAGTGCCCGCATCCTCACTGAAGCTTTCTTT.